The source of this T cell receptor (beta chain) is a study of cytomegalovirus exposure and HLA in healthy donors. Sequencing used immunoSEQ multiplex PCR; TCRdb keeps in-frame clones, though not all of them. The data contain approximately 220,000 clones, about nine tenths of them seen just once; the ten biggest clones take up roughly 1%. This clone has just a few counts. The TCR originated in a young woman in good health and CMV-seronegative. What was sequenced was PBMCs.

The DNA for the CDR3 is TGTGCCAGCAGTTCTGGTCGGAATCAGCCCCAGCATTTT. Its protein product is CASSSGRNQPQHF. The V call is TRBV6-6, the J call TRBJ1-5; D gene uncertain. Per the germline V gene, CDR1 is MNHNY and CDR2 is SVGAGI (reference sequence). V lost 4 bases to trimming and J lost 4 bases, with 8 bases between them. The CDR3 is 13 amino acids.